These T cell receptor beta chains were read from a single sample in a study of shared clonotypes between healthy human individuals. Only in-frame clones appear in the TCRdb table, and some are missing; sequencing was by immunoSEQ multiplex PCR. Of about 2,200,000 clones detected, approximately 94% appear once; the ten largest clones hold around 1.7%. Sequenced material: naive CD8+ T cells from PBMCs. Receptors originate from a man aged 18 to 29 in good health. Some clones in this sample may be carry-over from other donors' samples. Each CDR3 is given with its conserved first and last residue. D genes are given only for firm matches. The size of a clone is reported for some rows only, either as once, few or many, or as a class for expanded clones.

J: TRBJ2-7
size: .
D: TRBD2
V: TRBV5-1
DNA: TGCGCCAGCAGCCTCGGGGCTAGCGGGGGAATCTACGAGCAGTACTTC
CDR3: CASSLGASGGIYEQYF

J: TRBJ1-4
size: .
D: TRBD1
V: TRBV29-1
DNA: TGCAGCGTTGAAGATCCCGACAGGGGGCTAGGTCGGCTGTTTTTT
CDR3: CSVEDPDRGLGRLFF

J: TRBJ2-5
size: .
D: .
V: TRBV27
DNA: TGTGCCAGCAGACCCCGCGGGCCCCAGACCCAGTACTTC
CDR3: CASRPRGPQTQYF

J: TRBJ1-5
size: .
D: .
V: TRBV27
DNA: TGTGCCAGCAGTTCGGGGCGGGGAGGGAGCAATCAGCCCCAGCATTTT
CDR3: CASSSGRGGSNQPQHF

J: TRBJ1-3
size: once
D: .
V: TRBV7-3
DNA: TGTGCCAGCAGCTTATCTGCGGGGGGCTCTGGAAACACCATATATTTT
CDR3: CASSLSAGGSGNTIYF

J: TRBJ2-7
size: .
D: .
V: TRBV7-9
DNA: TGTGCCAGCAGCTTAGGGTCAGGGGAAATATACGAGCAGTACTTC
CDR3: CASSLGSGEIYEQYF

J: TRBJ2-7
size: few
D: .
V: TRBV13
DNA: TGTGCCAGCAGCTTCTTCAGGGCCTACGAGCAGTACTTC
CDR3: CASSFFRAYEQYF

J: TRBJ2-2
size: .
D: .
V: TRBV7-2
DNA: TGTGCCAGCAGCTTAGAAGGGTTTAACACCGGGGAGCTGTTTTTT
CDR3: CASSLEGFNTGELFF

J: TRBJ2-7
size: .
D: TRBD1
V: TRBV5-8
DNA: TGTGCCAGCAGCTTAGGGGACAGCTCCTACGAGCAGTACTTC
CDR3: CASSLGDSSYEQYF

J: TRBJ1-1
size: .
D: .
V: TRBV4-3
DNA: TGCGCCAGCAGCCGGGGGGCGAACACTGAAGCTTTCTTT
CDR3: CASSRGANTEAFF

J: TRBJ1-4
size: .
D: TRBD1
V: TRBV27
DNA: TGTGCCAGCAGTCCGATAACGACAGGGGGATCACGTGAAAAACTGTTTTTT
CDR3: CASSPITTGGSREKLFF

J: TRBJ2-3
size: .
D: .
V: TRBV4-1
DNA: TGCGCCAGCAGCCAAAAGTCGGGGACACTTAGCACAGATACGCAGTATTTT
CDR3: CASSQKSGTLSTDTQYF

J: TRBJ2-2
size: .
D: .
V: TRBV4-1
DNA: TGCGCCAGCAGCCAAACAGGGCGCACCGGGGAGCTGTTTTTT
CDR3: CASSQTGRTGELFF

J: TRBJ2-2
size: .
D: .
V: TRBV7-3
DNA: TGTGCCAGCAGCCCAAAAAGTAGGACACTCTCGCACACCGGGGAGCTGTTTTTT
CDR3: CASSPKSRTLSHTGELFF

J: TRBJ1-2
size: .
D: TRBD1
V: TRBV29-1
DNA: TGCAGCGTCCAACCCTGGACAGGAACGGACTATGGCTACACCTTC
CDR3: CSVQPWTGTDYGYTF

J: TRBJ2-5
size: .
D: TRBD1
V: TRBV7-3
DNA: TGTGCCAGCAGCAAACGACAGGGGTCGGAGACCCAGTACTTC
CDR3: CASSKRQGSETQYF